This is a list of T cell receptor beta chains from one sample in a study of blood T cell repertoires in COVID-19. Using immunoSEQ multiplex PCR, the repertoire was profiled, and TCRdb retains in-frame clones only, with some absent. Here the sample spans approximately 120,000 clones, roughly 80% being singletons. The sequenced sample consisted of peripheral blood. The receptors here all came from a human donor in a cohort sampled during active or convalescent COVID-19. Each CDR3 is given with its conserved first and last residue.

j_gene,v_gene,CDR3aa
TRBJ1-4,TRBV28,CASARDSTNEKLFF
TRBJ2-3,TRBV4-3,CASSTQERPVSTDTQYF
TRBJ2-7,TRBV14,CASSQQGSYEQYF
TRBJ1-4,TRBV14,CASSLGPGSNEKLFF
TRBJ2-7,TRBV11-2,CASTQEGYEQYF
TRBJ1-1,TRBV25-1,CASSRTGDTEAFF
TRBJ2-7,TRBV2,CAARRDGYEQYF
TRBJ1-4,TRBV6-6,CASSYSTGPGGEKLFF
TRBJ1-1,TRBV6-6,CASSPGYEGAFF
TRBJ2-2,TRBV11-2,CASSGTGLAGSTGELFF
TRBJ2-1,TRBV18,CASSTTSTSSLEQFF
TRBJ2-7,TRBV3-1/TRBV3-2,CASSFSFSGDEQYF
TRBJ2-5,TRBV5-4,CASSSAPSGGAEETQYF
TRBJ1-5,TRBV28,CASSLLRAGNQPQHF
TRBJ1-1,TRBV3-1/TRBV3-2,CASSQRELRAEAFF
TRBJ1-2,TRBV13,CASSVWGNYGYTF
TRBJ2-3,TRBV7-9,CASSLRNRGPTDTQYF
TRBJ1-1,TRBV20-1,CRGLRDTEAFF
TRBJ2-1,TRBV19,CASTRLAGGLNEQFF
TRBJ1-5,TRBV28,CASARDRAPQPQHF
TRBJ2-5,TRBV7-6,CASSLGQGVLETQYF
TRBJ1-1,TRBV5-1,CASRLGQGNTEAFF
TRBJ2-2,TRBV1,CTSSHVTSGAYLSGELFF
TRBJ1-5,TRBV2,CASSEGRSPQHF
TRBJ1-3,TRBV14,CASTGWGLGPKWYF
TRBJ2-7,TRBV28,CASSFWSRPYEQYF
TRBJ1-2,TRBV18,CASSPAEGYGYTF
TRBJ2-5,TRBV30,CAWSATGGETQYF
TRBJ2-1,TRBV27,CASRAGLAGGTEQFF
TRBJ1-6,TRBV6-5,CASSYETGDNSPLHF
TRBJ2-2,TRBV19,CASSIGVAANTGELFF
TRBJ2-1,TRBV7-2,CASRRLTSGEQFF
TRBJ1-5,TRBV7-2,CASTFSDRLGQPQHF
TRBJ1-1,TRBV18,CASSPAPRAGEAFF
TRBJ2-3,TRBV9,CASSVFEGGQWVIGTDTQYF
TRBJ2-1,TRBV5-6,CASSLGHYNEQFF
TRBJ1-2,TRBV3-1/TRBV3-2,CASSPGGQDRTPYYGYTF